This T cell receptor beta chain was profiled in a study of human thymus T cells. The CDR3 covers 13 residues. Germline CDR1 is SQVTM and CDR2 is ANQGSEA. The V and J ends lost 0 bases and 4 bases respectively, with 10 bases between them. This table comes from immunoSEQ multiplex PCR, and its TCRdb copy is limited to in-frame clones, with some not included. The table includes some 120,000 clones, around 95% detected once. Resections from corrective heart surgery provided thymus tissue. Corrective surgery for congenital heart defects was being performed on the healthy Finnish infants who were the donors. With regard to this clone: Its antigen remains unknown.

Notes on the study in general: Blood and thymic repertoires both appeared biased in V and J gene usage.

The chain couples TRBV29-1 to TRBJ2-7; D might be TRBD2 (6 bases). This receptor was identified in a boy under two years old with a congenital heart defect but otherwise immunologically healthy. The sequencing input was thymus tissue. CDR3 protein: CSVEEAGVYEQYF. CDR3 sequence (DNA): TGCAGCGTTGAAGAAGCGGGCGTGTACGAGCAGTACTTC.